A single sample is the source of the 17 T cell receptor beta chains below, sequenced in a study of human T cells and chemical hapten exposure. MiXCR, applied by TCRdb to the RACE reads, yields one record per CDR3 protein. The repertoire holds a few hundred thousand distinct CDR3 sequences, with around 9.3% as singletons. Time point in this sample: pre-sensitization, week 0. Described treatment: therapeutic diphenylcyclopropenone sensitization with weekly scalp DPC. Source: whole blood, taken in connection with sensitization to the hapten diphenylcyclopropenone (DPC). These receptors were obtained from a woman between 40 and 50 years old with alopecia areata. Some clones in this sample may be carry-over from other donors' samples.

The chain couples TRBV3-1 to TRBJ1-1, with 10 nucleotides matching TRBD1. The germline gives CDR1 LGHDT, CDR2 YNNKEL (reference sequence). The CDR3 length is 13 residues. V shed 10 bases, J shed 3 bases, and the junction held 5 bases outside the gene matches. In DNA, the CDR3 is TGTGCCACATCCGGGACAGGGGACACTGAAGCTTTCTTT. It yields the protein CATSGTGDTEAFF.

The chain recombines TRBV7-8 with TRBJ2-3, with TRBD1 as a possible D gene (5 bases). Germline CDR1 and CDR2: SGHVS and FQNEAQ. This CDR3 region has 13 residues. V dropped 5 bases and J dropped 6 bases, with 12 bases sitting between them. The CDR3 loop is CASSVDSFDTQYF. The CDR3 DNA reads TGTGCCAGCAGCGTTGACAGCTTCGATACGCAGTATTTT.

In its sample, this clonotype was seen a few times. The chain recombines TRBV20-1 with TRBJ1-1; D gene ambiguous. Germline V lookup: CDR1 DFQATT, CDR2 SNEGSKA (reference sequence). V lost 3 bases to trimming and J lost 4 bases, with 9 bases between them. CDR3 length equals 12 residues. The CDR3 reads CSASQASTEAFF. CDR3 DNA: TGCAGTGCTAGTCAGGCGAGCACTGAAGCTTTCTTT.

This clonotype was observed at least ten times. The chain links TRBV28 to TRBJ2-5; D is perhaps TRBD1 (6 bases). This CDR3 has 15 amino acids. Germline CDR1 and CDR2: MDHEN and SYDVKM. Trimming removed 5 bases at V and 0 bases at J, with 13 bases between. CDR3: CASSLRQAYQETQYF. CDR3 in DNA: TGTGCCAGCAGTCTCCGACAGGCCTACCAAGAGACCCAGTACTTC.

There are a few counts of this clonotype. Here the CDR3 reads CASSSHAGGSYNEQFF. The CDR3 DNA sequence: TGTGCCAGCAGCTCCCACGCGGGAGGTTCCTACAATGAGCAGTTCTTC. The chain combines TRBV11-2 with TRBJ2-1, with 8 bases identical to TRBD2. V shed 4 bases, J shed 1 base, and the junction held 6 bases outside the gene matches. The CDR3 runs to 16 residues. Germline assignment: CDR1 SGHAT and CDR2 FQNNGV.

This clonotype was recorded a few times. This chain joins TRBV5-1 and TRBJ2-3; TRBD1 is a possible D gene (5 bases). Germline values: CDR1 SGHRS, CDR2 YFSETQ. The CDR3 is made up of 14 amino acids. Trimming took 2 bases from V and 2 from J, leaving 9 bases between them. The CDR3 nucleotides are TGCGCCAGCAGCTTAGGGGAAGTCACAGATACGCAGTATTTT. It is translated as CASSLGEVTDTQYF.

The CDR3, as DNA: TGTGCCAGCAGTTCACGCAGGTCAAGCACAGATACGCAGTATTTT. Amino acids: CASSSRRSSTDTQYF. This sequence joins TRBV12-3 or TRBV12-4 and TRBJ2-3; D gene ambiguous. The CDR3 covers 15 residues. V lost 4 bases to trimming and J lost 0 bases, with 11 bases between them.

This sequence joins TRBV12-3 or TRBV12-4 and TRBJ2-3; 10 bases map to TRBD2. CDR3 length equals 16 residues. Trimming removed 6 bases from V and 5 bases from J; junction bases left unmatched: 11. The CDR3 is CASRLLSGRLVDTQYF. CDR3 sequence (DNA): TGTGCCAGCAGACTTCTTAGCGGGAGGTTGGTAGATACGCAGTATTTT.

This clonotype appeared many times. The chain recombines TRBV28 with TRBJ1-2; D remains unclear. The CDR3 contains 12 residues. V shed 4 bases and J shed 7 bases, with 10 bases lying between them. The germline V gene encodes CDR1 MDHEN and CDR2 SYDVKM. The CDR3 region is CASSYPPRGYTF. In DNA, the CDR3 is TGTGCCAGCAGTTACCCCCCTCGTGGCTACACCTTC.

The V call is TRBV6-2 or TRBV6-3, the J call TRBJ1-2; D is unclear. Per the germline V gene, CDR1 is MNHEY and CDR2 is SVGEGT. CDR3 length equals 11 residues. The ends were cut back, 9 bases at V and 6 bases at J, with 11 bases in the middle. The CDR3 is CASHNGDGYTF. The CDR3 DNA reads TGTGCCAGTCATAACGGAGATGGCTACACCTTC.

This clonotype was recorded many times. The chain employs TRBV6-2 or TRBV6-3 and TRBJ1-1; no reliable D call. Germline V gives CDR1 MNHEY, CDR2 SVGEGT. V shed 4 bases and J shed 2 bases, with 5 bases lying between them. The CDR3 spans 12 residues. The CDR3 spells CASSFFNTEAFF. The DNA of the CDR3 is TGTGCCAGCAGTTTTTTCAACACTGAAGCTTTCTTT.

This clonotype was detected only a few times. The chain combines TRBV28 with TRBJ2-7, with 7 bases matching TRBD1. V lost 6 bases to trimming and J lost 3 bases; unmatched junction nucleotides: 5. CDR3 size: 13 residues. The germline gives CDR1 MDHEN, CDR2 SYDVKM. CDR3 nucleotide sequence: TGTGCCAGCAGGGGACAGCCGAACTACGAGCAGTACTTC. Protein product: CASRGQPNYEQYF.

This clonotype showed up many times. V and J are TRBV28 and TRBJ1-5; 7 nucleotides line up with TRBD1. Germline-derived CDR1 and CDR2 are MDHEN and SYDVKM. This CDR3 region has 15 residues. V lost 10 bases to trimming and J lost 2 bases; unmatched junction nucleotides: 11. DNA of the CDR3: TGTGCCACTCTCGACAGGGCCAAGGGCAATCAGCCCCAGCATTTT. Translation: CATLDRAKGNQPQHF.

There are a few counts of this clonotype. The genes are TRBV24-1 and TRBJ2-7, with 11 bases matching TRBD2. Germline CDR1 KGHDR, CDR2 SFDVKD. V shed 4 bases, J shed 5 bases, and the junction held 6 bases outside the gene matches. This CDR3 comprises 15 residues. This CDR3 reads CATSETGLAGDEQYF. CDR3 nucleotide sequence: TGTGCCACCAGTGAAACCGGACTAGCGGGCGACGAGCAGTACTTC.

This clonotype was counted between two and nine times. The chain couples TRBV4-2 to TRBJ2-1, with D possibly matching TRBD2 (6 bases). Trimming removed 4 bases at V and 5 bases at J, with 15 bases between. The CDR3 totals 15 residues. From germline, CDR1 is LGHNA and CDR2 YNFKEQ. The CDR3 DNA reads TGTGCCAGCAGCCCAGAATATGGGGGGAACAATGAGCAGTTCTTC. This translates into CASSPEYGGNNEQFF.

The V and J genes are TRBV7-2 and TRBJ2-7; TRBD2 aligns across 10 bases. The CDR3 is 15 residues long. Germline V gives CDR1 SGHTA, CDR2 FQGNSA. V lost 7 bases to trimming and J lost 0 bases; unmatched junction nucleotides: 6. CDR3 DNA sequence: TGTGCCAGCAAACTAGCGGGATCTTCCTCCTACGAGCAGTACTTC. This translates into CASKLAGSSSYEQYF.

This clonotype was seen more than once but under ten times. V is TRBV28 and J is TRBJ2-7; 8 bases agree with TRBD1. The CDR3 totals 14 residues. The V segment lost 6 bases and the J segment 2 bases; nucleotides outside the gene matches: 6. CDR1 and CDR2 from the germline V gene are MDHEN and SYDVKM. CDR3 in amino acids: CASRRGTGPYEQYF. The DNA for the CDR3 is TGTGCCAGCAGAAGGGGGACAGGACCCTACGAGCAGTACTTC.